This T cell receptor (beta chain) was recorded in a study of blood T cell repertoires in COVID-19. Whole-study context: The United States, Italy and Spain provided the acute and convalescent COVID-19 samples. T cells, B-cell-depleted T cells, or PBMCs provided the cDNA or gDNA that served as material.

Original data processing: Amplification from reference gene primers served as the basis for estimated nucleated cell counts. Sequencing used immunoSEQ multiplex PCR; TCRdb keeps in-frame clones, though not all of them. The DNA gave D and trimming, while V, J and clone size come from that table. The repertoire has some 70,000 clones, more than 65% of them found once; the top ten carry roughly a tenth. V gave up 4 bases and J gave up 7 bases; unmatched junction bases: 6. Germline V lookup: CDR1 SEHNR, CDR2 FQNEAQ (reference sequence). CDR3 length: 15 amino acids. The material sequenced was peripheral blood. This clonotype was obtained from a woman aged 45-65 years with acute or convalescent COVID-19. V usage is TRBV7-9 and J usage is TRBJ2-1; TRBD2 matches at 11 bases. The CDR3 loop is CASSSSGGPKNEQFF. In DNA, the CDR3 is TGTGCCAGCAGCTCTAGCGGGGGGCCAAAGAATGAGCAGTTCTTC.